A single sample is the source of the 26 T cell receptor beta chains below, sequenced in a study of blood T cell repertoires in COVID-19. Measured with immunoSEQ multiplex PCR; TCRdb has only the in-frame clones, and not every one. This sample yields 150,000 to 200,000 clones, of which approximately 88% are seen a single time; around 7% belongs to the top ten. Material: PBMCs or T cells enriched from blood (not recorded which). The receptors derive from a woman between 45 and 60 years old who had recovered from COVID-19.

This sequence joins TRBV4-3 and TRBJ2-1, with 9 positions matching TRBD2. The CDR3 extends over 15 amino acids. Germline CDR1 and CDR2: LGHNA and YSLEER. Trimming cost V 1 base and J 8 bases; bases outside gene matches: 6. For the CDR3, the DNA is TGCGCCAGCAGCCAAGGACGAGCGGGGGGCGATGAGCAGTTCTTC. This encodes CASSQGRAGGDEQFF.

The V call is TRBV21-1, the J call TRBJ1-2; the table's D call TRBD1 went unverified against the DNA. TRBV21-1 is assigned pseudogene status. The CDR3 runs to 15 residues. For the CDR3, the DNA is TGTGCCAGCAGCAAAGTACCCCCCAGGGTCGATGGCTACACCTTC. Protein sequence: CASSKVPPRVDGYTF.

The chain carries TRBV3-1 (or the pseudogene TRBV3-2) and TRBJ2-1; tentative D call: TRBD1 (5 bases). The CDR3 loop spans 16 amino acids. Germline CDR1 reads LGHDT; CDR2 reads YNNKEL (reference sequence). V shed 1 base and J shed 0 bases, with 10 bases lying between them. CDR3 sequence (DNA): TGTGCCAGCAGCCAAGGGGGCGGTACCTCCTACAATGAGCAGTTCTTC. Translating gives CASSQGGGTSYNEQFF.

The chain recombines TRBV27 with TRBJ1-1, with 8 bases matching TRBD1. The V gene end was trimmed by 6 bases and the J gene end by 4 bases; junction bases not matched to a gene: 13. This CDR3 has 16 amino acids. CDR1 is MNHEY and CDR2 is SMNVEV in the germline V gene (reference sequence). In DNA, the CDR3 is TGTGCCAGCAGCCCCTATGGACAGGGTTTGGTCACTGAAGCTTTCTTT. Translated, it gives CASSPYGQGLVTEAFF.

The V gene is TRBV5-8, the J gene TRBJ1-4; perhaps TRBD1 as D (5 bases). Germline-derived CDR1 and CDR2 are SGHTS and YDEGEE. V was pared by 2 bases and J by 0 bases, with 8 bases between. The CDR3 extends over 15 amino acids. The CDR3 DNA sequence: TGTGCCAGCAGCTTTGGGACTGCAACTAATGAAAAACTGTTTTTT. It codes for CASSFGTATNEKLFF.

The V call is TRBV7-3, the J call TRBJ2-7; D ambiguous. There are 16 residues in the CDR3. Germline V lookup: CDR1 SGHTA, CDR2 FQGTGA. The V end was cut by 0 bases, the J end by 5 bases, with 17 bases between. CDR3 nucleotide sequence: TGTGCCAGCAGCTTAACACCGGCCGGCCCAGGCAACGAGCAGTACTTC. Encoded protein: CASSLTPAGPGNEQYF.

The rearrangement joins TRBV7-3 to TRBJ2-1; the D gene is possibly TRBD1 (6 bases). CDR3 size: 13 residues. CDR1 is SGHTA, CDR2 FQGTGA, per germline. Trimming removed 6 bases at V and 6 bases at J, with 12 bases between. The CDR3 spells CASRQGPSNEQFF. The DNA of the CDR3 is TGTGCCAGCAGGCAGGGGCCGAGCAATGAGCAGTTCTTC.

This clone was counted only a few times. The J gene is TRBJ2-1, the V gene TRBV21-1; the D call in the table, TRBD2, was not verified against the DNA. TRBV21-1 corresponds to a pseudogene. The CDR3 totals 19 residues. For the CDR3, the DNA is TGTGCCAGCAGCAAACAAATCGACTCAGGACTAGAAACCTACAATGAGCAGTTCTTC. Its protein is CASSKQIDSGLETYNEQFF.

This clone has a handful of counts. The chain combines TRBV3-1 (or the pseudogene TRBV3-2) with TRBJ2-5; 13 bases align to TRBD2. CDR3 length equals 18 residues. Looked up from germline, CDR1 is LGHDT and CDR2 is YNNKEL (reference sequence). The trim removed 5 bases at V and 5 bases at J, leaving 14 bases unmatched. The CDR3 coding sequence is TGTGCCAGCAGCTTCGGGACTAGCGGGGCGAGGGTTAGGGAGACCCAGTACTTC. The encoded protein is CASSFGTSGARVRETQYF.

The gene calls are TRBV6-5 and TRBJ2-3, with a weak D call TRBD1 (5 bases). The CDR3 is made up of 13 amino acids. CDR1 and CDR2 from the germline V gene are MNHEY and SVGAGI. V gave up 8 bases and J gave up 6 bases, with 15 bases separating them. This CDR3 is CASSSRGKDTQYF. The CDR3 bases are TGTGCCAGCTCCAGTAGGGGCAAGGATACGCAGTATTTT.

The J gene is TRBJ2-7, the V gene TRBV5-1; D unresolved. The CDR3 is 14 residues long. The germline V gene has CDR1 SGHRS and CDR2 YFSETQ. V dropped 0 bases and J dropped 3 bases, with 10 bases sitting between them. CDR3 in amino acids: CASSLVGSYYEQYF. The DNA for the CDR3 is TGCGCCAGCAGCTTGGTTGGCAGTTACTACGAGCAGTACTTC.

In nucleotides, the CDR3 is TGTGCCAGCAGTTTTACCCAGGTACAGACCCAGTACTTC. Translation gives CASSFTQVQTQYF. The chain combines TRBV27 with TRBJ2-5; D gene unclear. Trimming cost V 3 bases and J 6 bases, with 11 bases left between them. In germline, CDR1 is MNHEY, CDR2 SMNVEV (reference sequence). The CDR3 covers 13 residues.

The chain has TRBV27 and TRBJ1-2; 8 bases are a match to TRBD1. J was trimmed by 8 bases and V by 3 bases; bases with no gene match: 11. Looked up from germline, CDR1 is MNHEY and CDR2 is SMNVEV (reference sequence). The CDR3 consists of 15 residues. The CDR3 is CASSFRYTGGSGYTF. CDR3 nucleotides: TGTGCCAGCAGTTTTAGGTACACAGGGGGTAGCGGCTACACCTTC.

The chain is built from TRBV29-1 and TRBJ1-2; a weak D match, TRBD1 (5 bases). The V end lost 7 bases, the J end lost 2 bases, and 11 bases lay between the germline ends. The CDR3 length is 12 residues. The V gene's germline CDR1 is SQVTM and CDR2 ANQGSEA. This chain's CDR3 is CSAQAGNYGYTF. CDR3 DNA sequence: TGCAGCGCCCAGGCAGGGAACTATGGCTACACCTTC.

The chain employs TRBV5-1 and TRBJ2-7, with D possibly matching TRBD1 (7 bases). Germline V gene lookup returns CDR1 SGHRS and CDR2 YFSETQ. V shed 7 bases and J shed 1 base, with 18 bases lying between them. The CDR3 contains 15 residues. CDR3 loop: CASRGRTGSSYEQYF. The CDR3, as DNA: TGCGCCAGCCGGGGGAGGACAGGTAGTTCCTACGAGCAGTACTTC.

V usage is TRBV5-4 and J usage is TRBJ2-3, with TRBD2 matching over 7 bases. The V segment lost 0 bases and the J segment 0 bases; nucleotides outside the gene matches: 7. CDR1 and CDR2 from the germline V gene are SGHNT and YYREEE (reference sequence). This CDR3 contains 17 residues. CDR3 sequence reads: CASSLAGRLASTDTQYF. The CDR3 region has the DNA TGTGCCAGCAGCTTGGCCGGTCGACTAGCTAGCACAGATACGCAGTATTTT. Drawing the rest from reference TRBV5-4 and TRBJ2-3, the complete variable domain is ETGVTQSPTHLIKTRGQQVTLRCSSQSGHNTVSWYQQALGQGPQFIFQYYREEENGRGNFPPRFSGLQFPNYSSELNVNALELDDSALYLCASSLAGRLASTDTQYFGPGTRLTVL.

The genes are TRBV7-2 and TRBJ1-1, with a tentative D call TRBD1 (6 bases). Germline CDR1 reads SGHTA; CDR2 reads FQGNSA. The CDR3 has 15 residues. Between the trimmed V and J ends, which lost 5 bases and 1 base, there was a span of 14 bases. CDR3 sequence (DNA): TGTGCCAGCAGCCGTACGCCGGGACAGAACACTGAAGCTTTCTTT. Amino acid sequence: CASSRTPGQNTEAFF. The complete variable domain, with remaining parts taken from reference TRBV7-2 and TRBJ1-1, reads GAGVSQSPSNKVTEKGKDVELRCDPISGHTALYWYRQSLGQGLEFLIYFQGNSAPDKSGLPSDRFSAERTGGSVSTLTIQRTQQEDSAVYLCASSRTPGQNTEAFFGQGTRLTVV.

This chain joins TRBV5-1 and TRBJ2-2; TRBD1 matches 11 bases. The germline CDR1 and CDR2 sequences are SGHRS and YFSETQ. J gave up 6 bases and V 0 bases, and 1 base lay outside the gene matches. The length of the CDR3 is 15 residues. The CDR3 sequence: CASSLVDRGPGELFF. In nucleotides, the CDR3 is TGCGCCAGCAGCTTGGTGGACAGGGGGCCCGGGGAGCTGTTTTTT.

The chain is built from TRBV24-1 and TRBJ2-3, with 11 bases aligning to TRBD1. The length of the CDR3 is 15 residues. Germline V gene sequence: CDR1 KGHDR, CDR2 SFDVKD. The V gene end was trimmed by 3 bases and the J gene end by 3 bases; junction bases not matched to a gene: 1. The CDR3 coding sequence is TGTGCCACCAGTGATGGACAGGGGGCAACAGATACGCAGTATTTT. Its translation: CATSDGQGATDTQYF.

V and J are TRBV14 and TRBJ1-1; D unclear. V gave up 4 bases and J gave up 1 base, with 13 bases separating them. This CDR3 spans 15 amino acids. Germline CDR1 SGHDN, CDR2 FVKESK. The CDR3 region is CASSRDRVPNTEAFF. In DNA form, the CDR3 reads TGTGCCAGCAGCCGCGACCGGGTTCCGAACACTGAAGCTTTCTTT.

This clone has a single count. The rearrangement uses TRBV4-3 and TRBJ1-2; no clear D. V lost 3 bases to trimming and J lost 5 bases, with 10 bases between them. The CDR3 runs 13 residues. From germline, CDR1 is LGHNA and CDR2 YSLEER. The DNA of the CDR3 is TGCGCCAGCAGCCAGGCCATCGGGTATGGCTACACCTTC. Its protein is CASSQAIGYGYTF.

V gene TRBV11-3 combines with J gene TRBJ2-1, with a tentative D call TRBD1 (7 bases). Trimming left V 3 bases short and J 8 bases short, with 20 bases between. In germline, CDR1 is SGHNT, CDR2 YENEEA. CDR3 length equals 16 residues. The CDR3 loop is CASSFSRGRGVDEQFF. In nucleotides, the CDR3 is TGTGCCAGCAGCTTCTCCCGAGGCAGGGGGGTGGATGAGCAGTTCTTC.

This sequence joins TRBV18 and TRBJ1-5; 9 positions match TRBD1. This CDR3 is 17 amino acids long. From germline, CDR1 is KGHSH and CDR2 LQKENI. The V and J ends lost 1 base and 5 bases, in that order; junction bases with no gene match: 9. CDR3 DNA: TGTGCCAGCTCACCACTTGGGACAGGGAATTTGGATCAGCCCCAGCATTTT. It encodes CASSPLGTGNLDQPQHF.

Here the CDR3 reads CASGFGDTSYEQYF. CDR3 nucleotides: TGTGCTAGTGGTTTTGGGGACACTAGCTACGAGCAGTACTTC. The chain has TRBV12-5 and TRBJ2-7, with D possibly being TRBD1 (6 bases). V was shortened by 3 bases and J by 3 bases, with 12 bases between the two germline ends. The CDR3 consists of 14 residues. Germline V gene data show CDR1 as LGHNT and CDR2 as FRNRAP.

The chain couples TRBV3-1 (or the pseudogene TRBV3-2) to TRBJ1-1; D gene uncertain. Germline assignment: CDR1 LGHDT and CDR2 YNNKEL (reference sequence). This CDR3 is built from 13 residues. V gave up 4 bases and J gave up 0 bases, with 6 bases separating them. This CDR3 is CASSPGLNTEAFF. The CDR3 DNA reads as TGTGCCAGCAGCCCGGGGTTGAACACTGAAGCTTTCTTT.

The chain couples TRBV11-1 to TRBJ2-7, with 11 bases lining up with TRBD2. CDR1 is SGHAT and CDR2 is FQDESV in the germline V gene (reference sequence). V lost 4 bases to trimming and J lost 0 bases; unmatched junction nucleotides: 2. The CDR3 has 15 amino acids. CDR3 residues: CASSSLAGGSYEQYF. In DNA form, the CDR3 reads TGTGCCAGCAGCTCCCTAGCGGGGGGCTCCTACGAGCAGTACTTC.